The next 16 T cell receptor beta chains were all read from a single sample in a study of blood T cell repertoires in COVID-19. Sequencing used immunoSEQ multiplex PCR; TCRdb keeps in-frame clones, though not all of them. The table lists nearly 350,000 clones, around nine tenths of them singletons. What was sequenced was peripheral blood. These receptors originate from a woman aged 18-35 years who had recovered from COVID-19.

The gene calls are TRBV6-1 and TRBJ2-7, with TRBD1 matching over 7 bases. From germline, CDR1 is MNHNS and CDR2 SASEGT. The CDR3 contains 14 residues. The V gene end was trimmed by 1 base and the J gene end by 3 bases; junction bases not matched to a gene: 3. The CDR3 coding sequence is TGTGCCAGCAGTGAAGTCGCAGGGGGCTACGAGCAGTACGTC. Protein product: CASSEVAGGYEQYV.

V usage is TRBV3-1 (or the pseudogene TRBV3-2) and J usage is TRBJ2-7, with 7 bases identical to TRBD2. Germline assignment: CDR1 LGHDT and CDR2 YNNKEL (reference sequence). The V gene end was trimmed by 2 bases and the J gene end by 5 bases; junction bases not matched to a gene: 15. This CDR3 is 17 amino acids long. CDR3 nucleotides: TGTGCCAGCAGCCAAACCGGTGGGGGAGGGCCCAGTCACGAGCAGTACGTC. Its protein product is CASSQTGGGGPSHEQYV.

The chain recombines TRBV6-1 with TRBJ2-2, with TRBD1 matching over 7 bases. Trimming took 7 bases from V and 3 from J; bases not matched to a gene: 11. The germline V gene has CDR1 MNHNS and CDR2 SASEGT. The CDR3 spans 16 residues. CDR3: CASNEGRDSHTGELFF. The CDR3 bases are TGTGCCAGCAATGAGGGTCGGGACAGCCACACCGGGGAGCTGTTTTTT.

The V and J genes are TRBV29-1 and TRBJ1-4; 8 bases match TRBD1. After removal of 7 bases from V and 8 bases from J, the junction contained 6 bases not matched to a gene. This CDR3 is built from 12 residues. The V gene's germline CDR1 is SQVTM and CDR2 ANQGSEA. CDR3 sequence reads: CSGVDREEKLFF. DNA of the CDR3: TGCAGCGGGGTGGACAGGGAAGAAAAACTGTTTTTT.

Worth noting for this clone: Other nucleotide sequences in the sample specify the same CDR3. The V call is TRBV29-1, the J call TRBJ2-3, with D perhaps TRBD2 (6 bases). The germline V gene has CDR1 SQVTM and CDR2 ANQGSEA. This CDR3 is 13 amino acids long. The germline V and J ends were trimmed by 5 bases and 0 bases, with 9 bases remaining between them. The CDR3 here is CSVRGRSTDTQYF. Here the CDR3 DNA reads TGCAGCGTTCGGGGGAGGAGCACAGATACGCAGTATTTT.

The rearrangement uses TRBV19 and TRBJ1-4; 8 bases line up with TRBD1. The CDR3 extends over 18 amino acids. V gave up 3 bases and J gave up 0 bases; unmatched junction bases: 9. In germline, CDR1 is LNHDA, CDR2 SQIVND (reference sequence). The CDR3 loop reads CASSIVRGTGTTNEKLFF. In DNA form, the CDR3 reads TGTGCCAGTAGTATTGTGAGAGGGACAGGCACAACTAATGAAAAACTGTTTTTT.

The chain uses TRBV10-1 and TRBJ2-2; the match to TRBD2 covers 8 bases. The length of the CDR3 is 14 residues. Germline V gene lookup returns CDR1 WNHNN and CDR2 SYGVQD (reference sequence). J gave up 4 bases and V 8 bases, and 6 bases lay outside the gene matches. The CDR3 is CASREGISTGELFF. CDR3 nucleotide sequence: TGCGCCAGCCGGGAGGGAATAAGCACCGGGGAGCTGTTTTTT.

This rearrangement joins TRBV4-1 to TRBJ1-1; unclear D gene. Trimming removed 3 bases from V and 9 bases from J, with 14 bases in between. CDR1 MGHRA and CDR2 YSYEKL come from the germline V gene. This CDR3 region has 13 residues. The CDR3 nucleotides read TGCGCCAGCAGCCAGCACCTCGACACCCAAGCTTTCTTT. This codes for CASSQHLDTQAFF.

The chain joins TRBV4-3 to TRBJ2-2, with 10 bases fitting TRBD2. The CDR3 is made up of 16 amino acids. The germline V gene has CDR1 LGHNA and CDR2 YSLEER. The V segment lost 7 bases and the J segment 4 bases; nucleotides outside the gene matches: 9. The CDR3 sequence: CASTVRAGGGTGELFF. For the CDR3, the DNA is TGCGCCAGCACGGTTAGAGCGGGAGGGGGCACCGGGGAGCTGTTTTTT.

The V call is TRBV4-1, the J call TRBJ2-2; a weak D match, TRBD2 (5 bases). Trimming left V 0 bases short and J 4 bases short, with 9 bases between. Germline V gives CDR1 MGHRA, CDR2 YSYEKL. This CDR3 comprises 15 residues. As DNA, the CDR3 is TGCGCCAGCAGCCAAGATGGTCGGGGCACCGGGGAGCTGTTTTTT. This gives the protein CASSQDGRGTGELFF.

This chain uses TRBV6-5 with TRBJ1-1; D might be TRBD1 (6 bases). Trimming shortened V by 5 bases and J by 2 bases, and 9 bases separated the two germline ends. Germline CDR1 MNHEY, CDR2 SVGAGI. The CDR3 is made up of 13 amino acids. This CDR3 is CASSRTANTEAFF. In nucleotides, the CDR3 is TGTGCCAGCAGTCGGACAGCCAACACTGAAGCTTTCTTT.

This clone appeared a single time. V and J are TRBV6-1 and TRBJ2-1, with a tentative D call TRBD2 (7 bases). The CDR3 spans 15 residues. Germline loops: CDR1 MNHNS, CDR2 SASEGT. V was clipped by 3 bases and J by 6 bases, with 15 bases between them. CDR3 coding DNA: TGTGCCAGCAGTGACGGGGGGACAATAATCAATGAGCAGTTCTTC. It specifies CASSDGGTIINEQFF.

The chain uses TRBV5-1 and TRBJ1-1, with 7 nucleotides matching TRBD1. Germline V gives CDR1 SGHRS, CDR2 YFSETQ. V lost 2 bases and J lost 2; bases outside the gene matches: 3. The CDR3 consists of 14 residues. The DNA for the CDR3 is TGCGCCAGCAGCTTACACAGGGGAAACACTGAAGCTTTCTTT. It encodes CASSLHRGNTEAFF. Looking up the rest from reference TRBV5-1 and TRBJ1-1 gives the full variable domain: KAGVTQTPRYLIKTRGQQVTLSCSPISGHRSVSWYQQTPGQGLQFLFEYFSETQRNKGNFPGRFSGRQFSNSRSEMNVSTLELGDSALYLCASSLHRGNTEAFFGQGTRLTVV.

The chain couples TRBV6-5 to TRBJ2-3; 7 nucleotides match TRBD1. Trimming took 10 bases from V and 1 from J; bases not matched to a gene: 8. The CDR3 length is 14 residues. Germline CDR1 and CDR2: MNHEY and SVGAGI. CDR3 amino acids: CATSQGVGTDTQYF. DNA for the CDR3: TGTGCCACCAGCCAGGGGGTAGGCACAGATACGCAGTATTTT.

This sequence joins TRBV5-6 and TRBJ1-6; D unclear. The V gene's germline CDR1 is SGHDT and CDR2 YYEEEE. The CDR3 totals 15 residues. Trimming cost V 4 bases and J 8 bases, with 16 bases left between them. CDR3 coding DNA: TGTGCCAGCAGCCTTCTCTCTTCACAGTATTCACCCCTCCACTTT. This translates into CASSLLSSQYSPLHF.

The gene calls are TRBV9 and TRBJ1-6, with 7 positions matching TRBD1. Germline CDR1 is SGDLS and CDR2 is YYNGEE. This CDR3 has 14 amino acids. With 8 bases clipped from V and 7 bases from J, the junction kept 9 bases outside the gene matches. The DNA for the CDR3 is TGTGCCAGTAACAAGGGACAGCTAAATTCACCCCTCCACTTT. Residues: CASNKGQLNSPLHF.